This TCR beta chain was identified in a study of blood T cell repertoires in COVID-19. Study summary: Samples of COVID-19 (acute and convalescent) were obtained from the United States, Italy and Spain.

Sequencing was performed with immunoSEQ multiplex PCR; in TCRdb, only in-frame clones are kept and a portion is missing. This repertoire shows just under 50,000 clones, 86% found once; its top ten account for under 15%. The clonotype originates from a human donor in a cohort sampled during active COVID-19. The sample consisted of peripheral blood.

CDR3 in amino acids: CAISDPFRERSPLHF. In DNA form, the CDR3 reads TGTGCCATCAGTGACCCTTTCAGGGAACGGTCACCCCTCCACTTT. This chain joins TRBV10-3 and TRBJ1-6, with a weak D call TRBD1 (5 bases). This CDR3 is built from 15 residues. Germline CDR1 is ENHRY and CDR2 is SYGVKD. The V gene lost 3 bases and the J gene lost 10 bases, with 16 bases spanning the gap.